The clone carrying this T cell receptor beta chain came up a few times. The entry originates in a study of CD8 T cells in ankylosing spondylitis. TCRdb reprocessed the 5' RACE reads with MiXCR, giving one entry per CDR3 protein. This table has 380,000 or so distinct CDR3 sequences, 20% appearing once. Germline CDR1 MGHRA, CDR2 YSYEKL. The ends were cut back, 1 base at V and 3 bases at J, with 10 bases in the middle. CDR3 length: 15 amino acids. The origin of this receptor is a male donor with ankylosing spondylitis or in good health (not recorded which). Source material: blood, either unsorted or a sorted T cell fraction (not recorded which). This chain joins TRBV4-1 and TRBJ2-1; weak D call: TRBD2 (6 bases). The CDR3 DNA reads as TGCGCCAGCAGCCAAGTTCAGGGACTCTACAATGAGCAGTTCTTC. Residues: CASSQVQGLYNEQFF.